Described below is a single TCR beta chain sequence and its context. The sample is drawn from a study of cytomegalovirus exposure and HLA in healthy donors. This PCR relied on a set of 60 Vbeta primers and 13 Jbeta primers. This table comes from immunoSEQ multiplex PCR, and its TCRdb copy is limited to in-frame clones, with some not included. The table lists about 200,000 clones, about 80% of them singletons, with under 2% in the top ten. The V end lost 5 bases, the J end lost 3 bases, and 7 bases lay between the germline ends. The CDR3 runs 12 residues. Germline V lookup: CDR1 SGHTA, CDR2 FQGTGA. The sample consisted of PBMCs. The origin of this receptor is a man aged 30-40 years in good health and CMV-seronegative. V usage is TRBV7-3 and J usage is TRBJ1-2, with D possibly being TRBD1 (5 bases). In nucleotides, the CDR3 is TGTGCCAGCAGCCCGGGGGACTATGGCTACACCTTC. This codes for CASSPGDYGYTF.